The 28 T cell receptor beta chains in this list originate from one sample, sequenced in a study of CD8+ T cells in alopecia areata. Treatment reported: oral pan-JAK inhibitor, 5-10 mg twice daily. It was cDNA, reverse transcribed from extracted RNA, that served as the sequencing template. Using immunoSEQ multiplex PCR, the repertoire was profiled, and TCRdb retains in-frame clones only, with some absent. The sample includes about 140,000 clones, around 83% of them seen just once. The input for sequencing was CD8+ T cells sorted from blood, taken at week 4, from a patient treated with tofacitinib. These receptors were taken from a human donor with alopecia areata.

The rearrangement joins TRBV9 to TRBJ2-3; TRBD1 aligns across 8 bases. J was trimmed by 0 bases and V by 0 bases; bases with no gene match: 6. The length of the CDR3 is 17 residues. Germline V gene sequence: CDR1 SGDLS, CDR2 YYNGEE. The CDR3 nucleotides read TGTGCCAGCAGCGTAGGAGGGACAGGACGAAGCACAGATACGCAGTATTTT. Residues: CASSVGGTGRSTDTQYF.

The chain carries TRBV7-9 and TRBJ2-3, with D possibly being TRBD1 (6 bases). This CDR3 region has 13 residues. Trimming left V 6 bases short and J 1 base short, with 8 bases between. Looked up from germline, CDR1 is SEHNR and CDR2 is FQNEAQ (reference sequence). CDR3 in DNA: TGTGCCAGCAGACAGGGAGGCACAGATACGCAGTATTTT. Encoded protein: CASRQGGTDTQYF.

This clone was picked up one time. The rearrangement joins TRBV5-1 to TRBJ2-3, with unresolved D. The germline gives CDR1 SGHRS, CDR2 YFSETQ. This CDR3 spans 14 amino acids. V lost 0 bases to trimming and J lost 10 bases, with 15 bases between them. The CDR3 nucleotides read TGCGCCAGCAGCTTGGGGTACGGCATTGATGCGCAGTATTTT. Its protein product is CASSLGYGIDAQYF. The complete variable domain, with remaining parts taken from reference TRBV5-1 and TRBJ2-3, reads KAGVTQTPRYLIKTRGQQVTLSCSPISGHRSVSWYQQTPGQGLQFLFEYFSETQRNKGNFPGRFSGRQFSNSRSEMNVSTLELGDSALYLCASSLGYGIDAQYFGPGTRLTVL.

J is TRBJ2-5 and V is TRBV4-1, with 8 bases that match TRBD2. The CDR3 totals 16 residues. Germline assignment: CDR1 MGHRA and CDR2 YSYEKL. The junction had 4 bases not matched to a gene; V was cut back by 1 base and J by 0 bases. The CDR3 spells CASSQVASGYQETQYF. DNA for the CDR3: TGCGCCAGCAGCCAAGTGGCTAGCGGGTACCAAGAGACCCAGTACTTC.

The rearrangement links TRBV4-1 to TRBJ2-5; the D is unclear. This CDR3 is built from 14 residues. V was shortened by 1 base and J by 5 bases, with 11 bases between the two germline ends. The germline V gene encodes CDR1 MGHRA and CDR2 YSYEKL. The CDR3 DNA sequence: TGCGCCAGCAGCCAAGGCGGTTTGAATGAGACCCAGTACTTC. Amino acids: CASSQGGLNETQYF.

V and J are TRBV6-6 and TRBJ2-3; D possibly corresponds to TRBD1 (5 bases). CDR1 is MNHNY and CDR2 is SVGAGI in the germline V gene (reference sequence). Trimming took 0 bases from V and 6 from J, leaving 16 bases between them. The CDR3 runs to 16 residues. The CDR3 here is CASSYSAGPPEDTQYF. In nucleotides, the CDR3 is TGTGCCAGCAGTTACTCGGCAGGGCCGCCGGAGGATACGCAGTATTTT.

This chain connects TRBV5-5 to TRBJ1-2; D call uncertain. CDR3 length equals 14 residues. Trimming removed 0 bases from V and 4 bases from J, with 10 bases in between. From germline, CDR1 is SGHKS and CDR2 YYEKEE (reference sequence). In nucleotides, the CDR3 is TGTGCCAGCAGCTTGGAGTCACACCCCTATGGCTACACCTTC. Its translation: CASSLESHPYGYTF.

The CDR3 region has the DNA TGCGCCAGCAGCCATCAGAAAAACACCGGGGAGCTGTTTTTT. As protein: CASSHQKNTGELFF. V usage is TRBV4-1 and J usage is TRBJ2-2; D call uncertain. Trimming pared 3 bases from V and 2 bases from J, leaving 7 bases between. The CDR3 extends over 14 amino acids. Germline-derived CDR1 and CDR2 are MGHRA and YSYEKL.

The chain links TRBV6-1 to TRBJ2-6, with D possibly being TRBD2 (5 bases). The CDR3 extends over 16 amino acids. The germline V gene encodes CDR1 MNHNS and CDR2 SASEGT. Between the trimmed V and J ends, which lost 1 base and 0 bases, there was a span of 7 bases. The CDR3, as DNA: TGTGCCAGCAGTGAAGGGGAGTCCTCTGGGGCCAACGTCCTGACTTTC. It encodes CASSEGESSGANVLTF.

The chain carries TRBV15 and TRBJ1-2, with no clear D. CDR3 length equals 16 residues. The germline CDR1 and CDR2 sequences are LNHNV and YYDKDF (reference sequence). V dropped 5 bases and J dropped 8 bases, with 24 bases sitting between them. The CDR3: CATSESFYPGHRGYTF. Written as DNA, the CDR3 is TGTGCCACCAGCGAGAGCTTCTACCCGGGCCATCGAGGCTACACCTTC.

The CDR3 coding sequence is TGTGCTAGCAGTTCCTTGGGACCAGATACGCAGTATTTT. It codes for CASSSLGPDTQYF. This chain joins TRBV12-5 and TRBJ2-3; either TRBD1 or TRBD2 may supply D (5 bases each). The V gene lost 9 bases and the J gene lost 4 bases, with 14 bases spanning the gap. This CDR3 spans 13 amino acids. Germline CDR1 LGHNT, CDR2 FRNRAP.

This rearrangement joins TRBV19 to TRBJ1-1; D remains ambiguous. V was cut by 3 bases and J by 1 base, with 9 bases left in between. The CDR3 has 14 amino acids. Germline V gene lookup returns CDR1 LNHDA and CDR2 SQIVND (reference sequence). The chain's CDR3 is CASSMDQGNTEAFF. The CDR3 DNA sequence: TGTGCCAGTAGTATGGATCAAGGGAACACTGAAGCTTTCTTT.

V gene TRBV7-9 combines with J gene TRBJ1-5; D is unclear. Germline lookup yields CDR1 SEHNR and CDR2 FQNEAQ (reference sequence). V dropped 3 bases and J dropped 0 bases, with 9 bases sitting between them. This CDR3 comprises 15 residues. For the CDR3, the DNA is TGTGCCAGCAGCTTGGGCCCGATTAGCAATCAGCCCCAGCATTTT. Translation: CASSLGPISNQPQHF.

The chain joins TRBV4-1 to TRBJ2-3, with 7 bases aligning to TRBD1. The CDR3 extends over 15 amino acids. Trimming took 6 bases from V and 5 from J; bases not matched to a gene: 11. Per germline, CDR1 MGHRA and CDR2 YSYEKL. CDR3 coding DNA: TGCGCCAGCAGTGAAACGACAGGGTCCCAAGATACGCAGTATTTT. Its protein product is CASSETTGSQDTQYF.

This clone appeared a few times. The chain has TRBV7-8 and TRBJ2-3; 7 nucleotides align to TRBD2. V lost 1 base to trimming and J lost 2 bases; unmatched junction nucleotides: 6. The germline V gene has CDR1 SGHVS and CDR2 FQNEAQ. The CDR3 has 16 amino acids. CDR3 sequence reads: CASSLVASGYTDTQYF. DNA of the CDR3: TGTGCCAGCAGCTTAGTCGCTAGCGGCTACACAGATACGCAGTATTTT.

The rearrangement joins TRBV29-1 to TRBJ2-1; D is uncertain. In germline, CDR1 is SQVTM, CDR2 ANQGSEA. The V end was cut by 6 bases, the J end by 6 bases, with 12 bases between. This CDR3 has 12 amino acids. Here the CDR3 reads CSVGPSANEQFF. DNA of the CDR3: TGCAGCGTCGGGCCTTCGGCCAATGAGCAGTTCTTC.

V gene TRBV18 combines with J gene TRBJ1-1; TRBD1 might be the D (6 bases). Germline values: CDR1 KGHSH, CDR2 LQKENI. V was pared by 7 bases and J by 5 bases, with 8 bases between. The CDR3 runs 11 residues. The CDR3 DNA sequence: TGTGCCAGCTACCAGGGGACTGAAGCTTTCTTT. Amino acids: CASYQGTEAFF.

This chain uses TRBV27 with TRBJ2-3; TRBD1 is a possible D gene (5 bases). Looked up from germline, CDR1 is MNHEY and CDR2 is SMNVEV (reference sequence). The CDR3 runs 14 residues. V gave up 4 bases and J gave up 2 bases, with 10 bases separating them. Here the CDR3 DNA reads TGTGCCAGCAGTTACCAGGGATACACAGATACGCAGTATTTT. Translation gives CASSYQGYTDTQYF.

The chain is built from TRBV30 and TRBJ1-1; D may be TRBD1 (6 bases). From germline, CDR1 is GTSNPN and CDR2 SVGIG (reference sequence). V gave up 0 bases and J gave up 7 bases, with 15 bases separating them. CDR3 size: 14 residues. The CDR3 DNA is TGTGCCTGGAGTGTAGGAGGGGGGGATAATGAAGCTTTCTTT. Its translation: CAWSVGGGDNEAFF.

The V and J genes are TRBV4-1 and TRBJ1-2; 12 nucleotides match TRBD1. Germline-derived CDR1 and CDR2 are MGHRA and YSYEKL. The V gene end was trimmed by 4 bases and the J gene end by 2 bases; junction bases not matched to a gene: 8. CDR3 length: 17 residues. CDR3 sequence: CASSPRAGTGGNYGYTF. In nucleotides, the CDR3 is TGCGCCAGCAGCCCTAGGGCCGGGACAGGGGGCAACTATGGCTACACCTTC.

V and J are TRBV5-4 and TRBJ2-7, with D possibly TRBD1 on 5 matching bases. Trimming removed 2 bases at V and 6 bases at J, with 9 bases between. The CDR3 extends over 12 amino acids. The germline gives CDR1 SGHNT, CDR2 YYREEE (reference sequence). The DNA of the CDR3 is TGTGCCAGCAGCTTAGGGGTTTCCGAGCAGTACTTC. Translated, it gives CASSLGVSEQYF.

The rearrangement links TRBV2 to TRBJ1-2, with TRBD1 as a possible D gene (5 bases). CDR3 length: 12 amino acids. Trimming cost V 7 bases and J 3 bases, with 9 bases left between them. From germline, CDR1 is SNHLY and CDR2 FYNNEI. CDR3 residues: CASIVRDYGYTF. In DNA, the CDR3 is TGTGCCAGCATAGTCAGGGACTATGGCTACACCTTC.

The chain employs TRBV21-1 and TRBJ1-4. TRBV21-1 represents a pseudogene. This CDR3 spans 14 amino acids. CDR3 nucleotides: TGTGCCAGCAGCCCCCGAGGGGCGGGTATGAAACTGTTTTTT. Amino acid sequence: CASSPRGAGMKLFF.

This sequence joins TRBV23-1 and TRBJ2-3, with D perhaps matching TRBD2 (7 bases). TRBV23-1 falls under the ORF class, with uncertain function. The CDR3 extends over 16 amino acids. Between the trimmed V and J ends, which lost 3 bases and 0 bases, there was a span of 13 bases. The CDR3 loop reads CASSHRGAVSTDTQYF. As DNA, the CDR3 is TGCGCCAGCAGTCACCGGGGGGCCGTGAGCACAGATACGCAGTATTTT.

The genes are TRBV9 and TRBJ2-7; maybe TRBD2 (5 bases). Trimming left V 4 bases short and J 0 bases short, with 8 bases between. This CDR3 is 13 amino acids long. Per germline, CDR1 SGDLS and CDR2 YYNGEE. The CDR3 DNA follows: TGTGCCAGCAGCCCGGGGTACTCCTACGAGCAGTACTTC. It specifies CASSPGYSYEQYF.

In its sample, this clone was seen once. V is TRBV4-1 and J is TRBJ2-5; possibly TRBD2 for D (6 bases). The J call is in doubt because the DNA end fits TRBJ2-7 better. The CDR3 totals 15 residues. From germline, CDR1 is MGHRA and CDR2 YSYEKL. In DNA form, the CDR3 reads TGCGCCAGCAGCCAAGATCGAGGCGGGGCCTACGAGCAGTACTTC. Translating gives CASSQDRGGAYEQYF.

This chain uses TRBV27 with TRBJ2-2; D perhaps matches TRBD1 (6 bases). V was pared by 4 bases and J by 2 bases, with 11 bases between. The CDR3 is 15 residues long. CDR1 is MNHEY and CDR2 is SMNVEV in the germline V gene (reference sequence). The CDR3 bases are TGTGCCAGCAGTTCGAACAGGGATAACACCGGGGAGCTGTTTTTT. Its protein is CASSSNRDNTGELFF.

This clone was detected once. The chain combines TRBV11-2 with TRBJ2-3, with D perhaps matching TRBD1 or TRBD2 (6 bases each). Germline V gene sequence: CDR1 SGHAT, CDR2 FQNNGV. The CDR3 has 15 amino acids. V lost 1 base, J lost 5 bases, and 13 bases lay in between. The CDR3 spells CASSLAGGNGDTQYF. For the CDR3, the DNA is TGTGCCAGCAGCTTAGCCGGGGGCAATGGAGATACGCAGTATTTT.